This T cell receptor (beta chain) is from a study of blood T cells in healthy people across ages. Germline assignment: CDR1 DFQATT and CDR2 SNEGSKA (reference sequence). V shed 3 bases and J 5 bases; nucleotides not matched to a gene: 17. This CDR3 comprises 20 residues. For the second PCR, which ran for roughly 7 to 11 cycles, a sample-barcoded 5' primer and a J-beta primer mix were used. One entry per CDR3 protein, called by TCRdb with MiXCR from the 5' RACE reads. The sample lists 600,000 to 850,000 distinct CDR3 sequences, around 40% occurring once. Material: blood. The receptor's source is a woman aged 55 to 70 in good health. The chain joins TRBV20-1 to TRBJ2-2; TRBD2 matches at 14 bases. CDR3 DNA: TGCAGTGCTAGGTCGGGCGGGGGACTAGCGGGAGAAGGTGGGACCGGGGAGCTGTTTTTT. Its protein product is CSARSGGGLAGEGGTGELFF.